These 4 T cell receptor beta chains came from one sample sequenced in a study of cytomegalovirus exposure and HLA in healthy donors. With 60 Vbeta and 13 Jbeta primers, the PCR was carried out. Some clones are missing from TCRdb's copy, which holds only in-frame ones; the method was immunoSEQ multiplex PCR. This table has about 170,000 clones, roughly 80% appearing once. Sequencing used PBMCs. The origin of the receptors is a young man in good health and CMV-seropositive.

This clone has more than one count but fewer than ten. DNA of the CDR3: TGCGCCAGCAGCCAAACCGGGACAGCGAACACTGAAGCTTTCTTT. Its protein is CASSQTGTANTEAFF. The V call is TRBV4-3, the J call TRBJ1-1; 7 nucleotides match TRBD1. Germline V gene data show CDR1 as LGHNA and CDR2 as YSLEER. Trimming cost V 2 bases and J 1 base; bases outside gene matches: 4. The length of the CDR3 is 15 residues.

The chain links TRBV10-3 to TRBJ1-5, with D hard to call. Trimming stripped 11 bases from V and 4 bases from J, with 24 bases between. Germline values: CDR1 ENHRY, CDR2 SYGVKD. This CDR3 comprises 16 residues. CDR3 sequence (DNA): TGTGCCTCGGGGTTTTTGTGGGAGGGAGGAAATCAGCCCCAGCATTTT. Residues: CASGFLWEGGNQPQHF.

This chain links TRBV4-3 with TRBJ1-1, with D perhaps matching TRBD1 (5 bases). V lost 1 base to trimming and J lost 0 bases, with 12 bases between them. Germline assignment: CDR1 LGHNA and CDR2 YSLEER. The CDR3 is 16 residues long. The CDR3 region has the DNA TGCGCCAGCAGCCAAGCGATCGACAGTATGAACACTGAAGCTTTCTTT. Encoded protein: CASSQAIDSMNTEAFF.

CDR3: CASTMQTGGPSSEQYF. CDR3 in DNA: TGTGCCAGCACCATGCAAACCGGAGGGCCCTCCAGCGAGCAGTACTTC. V usage is TRBV7-2 and J usage is TRBJ2-7, with D possibly TRBD2 on 6 matching bases. CDR1 and CDR2 from the germline V gene are SGHTA and FQGNSA. Trimming pared 7 bases from V and 6 bases from J, leaving 25 bases between. This CDR3 region has 16 residues.